This T cell receptor (beta chain) was documented in a study of blood T cell repertoires in COVID-19 (dated by TCRdb to the early 2020s). As for the study more broadly: Samples from collaborators originated in the United States, Italy and Spain and spanned both the acute and convalescent phases of COVID-19. The material from the prospective study consisted of cDNA or gDNA derived from T cells, B-cell-depleted T cells, or PBMCs. The dataset comprised deeply sampled blood TCRbeta repertoires from subjects exposed to, actively infected with, or recovered from COVID-19. A freely available public database, intended as a resource for researchers studying the immune response to SARS-CoV-2, is where the repertoires were released. Samples came from the ongoing ImmuneRACE study (first 160 participants) plus 1,254 subjects from 6 global collaborators. Nearly every sample came with metadata listing a de-identified subject ID, COVID-19 status, age in years and sex. HLA class I and class II types, where available, came from metadata supplied by the sample provider rather than from assay-based typing.

Collaborating institutions collected whole blood in K2EDTA tubes following their own protocols. For TCRbeta analysis, collaborators shipped samples in one of three forms: frozen whole blood, isolated PBMCs, or DNA extracted from either of those sample types. Reading the germline V gene gives CDR1 SGHRS and CDR2 YFSETQ. V is reduced by 0 bases and J by 0 bases, leaving a spacing of 4 bases between them. The CDR3, cysteine through phenylalanine, is 14 amino acids long. The only DNA kept is the CDR3, 42 bases in frame from the first base. Overall study outcomes, separate from this receptor: Clinical and demographic metadata were provided uncurated, with the amount varying by source and participant.

Comment on this clone: The antigen it recognizes is unknown. Base qualities are not provided; no much larger clone lies one nucleotide away.

TCRbeta CDR3 regions were amplified from genomic DNA using the immunoSEQ Assay, a bias-controlled multiplex PCR. The authors' analysis ran thus. Nucleated cell counts per sample were estimated from amplification of reference gene primers within the assay. To quantify the absolute abundance of each unique TCRbeta CDR3 rearrangement, sequence reads were collapsed and filtered. For each sample, productive Simpson clonality was calculated as the square root of Simpson's diversity index across productive rearrangements. Here the immuneACCESS table is served through TCRdb, limited to in-frame sequences with V and J called. Missing clones are a known gap in these copies; in checked studies unresolved V genes cover under half, and the rest lacks a known reason. Clone size and the V and J calls come from that table; the DNA yielded D and trimming. Here the sample has over 130,000 clones; roughly 80% occur a single time. Of the sample, around 4% is held by the ten largest clones.

This TCR was recovered from a woman of 80 years or more with acute or convalescent COVID-19. The rearranged segments are TRBV5-1 and TRBJ1-3, with an unclear D gene assignment. What was sequenced was peripheral blood. In nucleotide form, the sequence is TGCGCCAGCAGCTTGGCCAGCTCTGGAAACACCATATATTTT. Translation gives CASSLASSGNTIYF.